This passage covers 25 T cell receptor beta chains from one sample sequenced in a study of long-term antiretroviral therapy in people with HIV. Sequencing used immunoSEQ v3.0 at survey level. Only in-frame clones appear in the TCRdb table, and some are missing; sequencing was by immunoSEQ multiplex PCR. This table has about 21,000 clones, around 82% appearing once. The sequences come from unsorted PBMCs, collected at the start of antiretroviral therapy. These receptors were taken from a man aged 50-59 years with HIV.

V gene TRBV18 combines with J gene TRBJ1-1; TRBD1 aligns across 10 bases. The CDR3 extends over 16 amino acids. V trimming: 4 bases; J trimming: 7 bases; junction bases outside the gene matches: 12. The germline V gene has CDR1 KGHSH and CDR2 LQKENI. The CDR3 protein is CASSLRPGQGSGEAFF. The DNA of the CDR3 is TGTGCCAGCTCACTCAGGCCGGGACAGGGGTCGGGTGAAGCTTTCTTT.

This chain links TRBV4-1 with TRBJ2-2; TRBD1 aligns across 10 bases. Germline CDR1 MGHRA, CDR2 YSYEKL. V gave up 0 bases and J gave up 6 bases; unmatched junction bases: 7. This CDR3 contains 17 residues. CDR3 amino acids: CASSQEPRQGAAGELFF. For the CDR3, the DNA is TGCGCCAGCAGCCAAGAACCTCGACAGGGGGCGGCCGGGGAGCTGTTTTTT.

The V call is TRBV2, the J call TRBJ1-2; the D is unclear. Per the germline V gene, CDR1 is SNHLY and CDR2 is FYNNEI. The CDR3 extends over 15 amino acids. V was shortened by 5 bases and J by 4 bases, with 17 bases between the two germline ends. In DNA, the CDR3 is TGTGCCAGCAGTCTCGGGTCCGGAGGTAGCTATGGCTACACCTTC. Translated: CASSLGSGGSYGYTF.

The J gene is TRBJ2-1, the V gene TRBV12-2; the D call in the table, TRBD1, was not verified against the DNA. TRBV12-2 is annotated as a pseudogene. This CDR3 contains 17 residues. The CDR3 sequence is CASRLAGQAHCYNEQFF. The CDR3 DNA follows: TGTGCAAGTCGCTTAGCTGGGCAGGCCCACTGCTACAATGAGCAGTTCTTC.

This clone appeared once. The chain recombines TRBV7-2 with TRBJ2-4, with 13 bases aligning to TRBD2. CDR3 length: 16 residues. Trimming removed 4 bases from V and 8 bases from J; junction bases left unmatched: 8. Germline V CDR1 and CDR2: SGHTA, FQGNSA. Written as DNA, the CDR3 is TGTGCCAGCAGCTCAGGACTAGCGGGAGCTTGGGACATTCAGTACTTC. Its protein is CASSSGLAGAWDIQYF. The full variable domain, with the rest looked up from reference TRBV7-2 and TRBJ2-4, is GAGVSQSPSNKVTEKGKDVELRCDPISGHTALYWYRQSLGQGLEFLIYFQGNSAPDKSGLPSDRFSAERTGGSVSTLTIQRTQQEDSAVYLCASSSGLAGAWDIQYFGAGTRLSVL.

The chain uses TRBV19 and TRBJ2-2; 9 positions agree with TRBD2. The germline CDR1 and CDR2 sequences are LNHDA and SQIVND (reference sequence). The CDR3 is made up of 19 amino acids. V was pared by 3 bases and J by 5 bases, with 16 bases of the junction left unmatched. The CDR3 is CASSIFLRVQREDTGELFF. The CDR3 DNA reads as TGTGCCAGTAGTATTTTTTTGAGGGTGCAGCGGGAGGATACCGGGGAGCTGTTTTTT.

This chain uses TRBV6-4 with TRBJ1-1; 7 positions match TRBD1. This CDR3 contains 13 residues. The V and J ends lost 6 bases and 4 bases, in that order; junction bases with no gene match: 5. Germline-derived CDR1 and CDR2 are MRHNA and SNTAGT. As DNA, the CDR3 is TGTGCCAGCAGCGACAGGGAGGGCACTGAAGCTTTCTTT. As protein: CASSDREGTEAFF.

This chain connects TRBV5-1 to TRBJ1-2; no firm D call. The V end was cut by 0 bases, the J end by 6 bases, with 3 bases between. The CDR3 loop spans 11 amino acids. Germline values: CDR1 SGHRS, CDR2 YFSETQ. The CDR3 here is CASSLGHGYTF. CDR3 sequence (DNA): TGCGCCAGCAGCTTGGGCCATGGCTACACCTTC.

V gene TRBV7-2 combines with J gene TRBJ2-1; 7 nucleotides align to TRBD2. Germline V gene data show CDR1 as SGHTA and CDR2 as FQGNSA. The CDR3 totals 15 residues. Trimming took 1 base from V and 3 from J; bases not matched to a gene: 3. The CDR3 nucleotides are TGTGCCAGCAGCTTAGTTGGCGGGGGCTACAATGAGCAGTTCTTC. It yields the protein CASSLVGGGYNEQFF. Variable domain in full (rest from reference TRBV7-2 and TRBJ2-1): GAGVSQSPSNKVTEKGKDVELRCDPISGHTALYWYRQSLGQGLEFLIYFQGNSAPDKSGLPSDRFSAERTGGSVSTLTIQRTQQEDSAVYLCASSLVGGGYNEQFFGPGTRLTVL.

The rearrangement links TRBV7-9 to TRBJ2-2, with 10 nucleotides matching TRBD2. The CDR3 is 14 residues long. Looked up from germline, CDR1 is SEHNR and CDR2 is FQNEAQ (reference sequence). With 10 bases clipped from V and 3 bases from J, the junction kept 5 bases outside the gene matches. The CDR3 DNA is TGTGCCAAAGCGGGGGGGTTTGACACCGGGGAGCTGTTTTTT. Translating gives CAKAGGFDTGELFF.

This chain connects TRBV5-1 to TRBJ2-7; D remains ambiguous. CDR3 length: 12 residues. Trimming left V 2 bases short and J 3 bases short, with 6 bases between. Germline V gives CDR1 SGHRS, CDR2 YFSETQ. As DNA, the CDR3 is TGCGCCAGCAGCTTTCACAGCTACGAGCAGTACTTC. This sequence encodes CASSFHSYEQYF.

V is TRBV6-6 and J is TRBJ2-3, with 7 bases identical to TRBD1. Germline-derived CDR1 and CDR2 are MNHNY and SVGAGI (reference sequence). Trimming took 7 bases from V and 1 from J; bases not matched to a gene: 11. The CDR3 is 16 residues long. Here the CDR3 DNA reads TGTGCCAGCATTAAAGGAAGGGGGCTTGGCACAGATACGCAGTATTTT. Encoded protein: CASIKGRGLGTDTQYF.

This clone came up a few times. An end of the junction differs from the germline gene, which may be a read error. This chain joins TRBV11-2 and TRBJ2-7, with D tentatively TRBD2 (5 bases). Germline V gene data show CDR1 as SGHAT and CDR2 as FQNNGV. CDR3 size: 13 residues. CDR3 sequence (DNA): TGTGCCAGCAGTTTCCTTGCCGGGAACAGTCCCGAGTTC. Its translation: CASSFLAGNSPEF.

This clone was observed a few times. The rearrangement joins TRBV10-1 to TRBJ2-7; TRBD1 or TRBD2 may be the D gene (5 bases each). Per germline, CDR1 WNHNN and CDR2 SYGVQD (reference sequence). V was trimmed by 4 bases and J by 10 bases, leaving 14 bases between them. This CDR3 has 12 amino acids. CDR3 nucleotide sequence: TGCGCCAGCAGTGGAGGGGATCCCCTCCAGTACTTC. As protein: CASSGGDPLQYF.

The CDR3 DNA is TGTGCCAGCAGTCTGGGAGGCAGCTACGAGCAGTACTTC. It yields the protein CASSLGGSYEQYF. J is TRBJ2-7 and V is TRBV6-1, with a weak D call TRBD2 (6 bases). The CDR3 covers 13 residues. Germline CDR1 and CDR2: MNHNS and SASEGT. Trimming removed 5 bases at V and 3 bases at J, with 11 bases between.

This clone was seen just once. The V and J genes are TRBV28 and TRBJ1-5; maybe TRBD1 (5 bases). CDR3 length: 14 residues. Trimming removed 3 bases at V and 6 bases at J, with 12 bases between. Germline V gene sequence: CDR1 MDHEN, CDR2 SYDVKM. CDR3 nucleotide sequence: TGTGCCAGCAGTTTGACGGGGGTCACTCAGCCCCAGCATTTT. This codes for CASSLTGVTQPQHF.

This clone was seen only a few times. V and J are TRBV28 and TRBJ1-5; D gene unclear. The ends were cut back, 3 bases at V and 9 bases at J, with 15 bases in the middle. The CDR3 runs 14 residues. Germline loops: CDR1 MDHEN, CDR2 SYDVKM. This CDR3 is CASSFGETSWPQHF. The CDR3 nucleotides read TGTGCCAGCAGTTTCGGGGAGACGTCGTGGCCCCAGCATTTT.

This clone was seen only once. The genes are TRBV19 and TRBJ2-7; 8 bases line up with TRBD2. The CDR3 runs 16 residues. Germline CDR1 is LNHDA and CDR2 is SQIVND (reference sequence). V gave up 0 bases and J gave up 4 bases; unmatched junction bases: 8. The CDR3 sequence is CASSIDGVAGLYEQYF. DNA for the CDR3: TGTGCCAGTAGTATAGATGGAGTAGCGGGATTATACGAGCAGTACTTC.

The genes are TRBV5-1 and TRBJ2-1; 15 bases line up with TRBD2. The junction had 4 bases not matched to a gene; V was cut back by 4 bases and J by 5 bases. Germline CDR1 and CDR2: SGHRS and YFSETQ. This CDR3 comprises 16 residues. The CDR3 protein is CASSTGLAGGHNEQFF. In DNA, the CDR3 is TGCGCCAGCAGCACGGGACTAGCGGGGGGCCACAATGAGCAGTTCTTC.

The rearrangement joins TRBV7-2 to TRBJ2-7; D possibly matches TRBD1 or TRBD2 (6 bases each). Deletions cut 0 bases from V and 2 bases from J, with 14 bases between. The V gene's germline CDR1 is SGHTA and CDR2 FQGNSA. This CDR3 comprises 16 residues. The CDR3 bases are TGTGCCAGCAGCTTAGCGGAGGGGGGTCCGACCTACGAGCAGTACTTC. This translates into CASSLAEGGPTYEQYF. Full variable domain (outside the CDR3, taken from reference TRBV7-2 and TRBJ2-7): GAGVSQSPSNKVTEKGKDVELRCDPISGHTALYWYRQSLGQGLEFLIYFQGNSAPDKSGLPSDRFSAERTGGSVSTLTIQRTQQEDSAVYLCASSLAEGGPTYEQYFGPGTRLTVT.

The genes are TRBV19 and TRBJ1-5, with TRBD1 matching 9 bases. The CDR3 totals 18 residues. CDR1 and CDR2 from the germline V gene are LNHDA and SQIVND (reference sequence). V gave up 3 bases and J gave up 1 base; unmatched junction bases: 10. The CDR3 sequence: CASSITGGSRRSNQPQHF. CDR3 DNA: TGTGCCAGTAGTATCACAGGGGGCTCCAGGAGGAGCAATCAGCCCCAGCATTTT.

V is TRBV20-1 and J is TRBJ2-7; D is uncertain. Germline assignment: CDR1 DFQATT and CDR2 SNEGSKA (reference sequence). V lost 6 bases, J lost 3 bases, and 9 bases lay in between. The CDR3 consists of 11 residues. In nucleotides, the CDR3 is TGCAGTGCGGGCCACGGCTACGAGCAGTACTTC. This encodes CSAGHGYEQYF.

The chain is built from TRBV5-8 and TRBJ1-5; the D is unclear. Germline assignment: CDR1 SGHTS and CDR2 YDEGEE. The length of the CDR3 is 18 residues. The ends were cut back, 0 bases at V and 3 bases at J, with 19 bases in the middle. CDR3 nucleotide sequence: TGTGCCAGCAGCTTGGATCTTGTGAGTTACAGAAACAATCAGCCCCAGCATTTT. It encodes CASSLDLVSYRNNQPQHF. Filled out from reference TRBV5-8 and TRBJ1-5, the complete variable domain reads EAGVTQSPTHLIKTRGQQATLRCSPISGHTSVYWYQQALGLGLQFLLWYDEGEERNRGNFPPRFSGRQFPNYSSELNVNALELEDSALYLCASSLDLVSYRNNQPQHFGDGTRLSIL.

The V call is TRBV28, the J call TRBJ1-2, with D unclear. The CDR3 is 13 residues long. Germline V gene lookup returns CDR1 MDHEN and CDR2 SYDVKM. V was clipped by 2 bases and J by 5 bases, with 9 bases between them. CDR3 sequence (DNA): TGTGCCAGCAGTTTAACCCAAGGGTATGGCTACACCTTC. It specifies CASSLTQGYGYTF.

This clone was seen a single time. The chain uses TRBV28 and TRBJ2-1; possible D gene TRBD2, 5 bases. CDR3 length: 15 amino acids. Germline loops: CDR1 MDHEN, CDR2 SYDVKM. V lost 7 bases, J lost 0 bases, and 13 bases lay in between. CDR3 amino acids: CASNPGSDSYNEQFF. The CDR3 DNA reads TGTGCCAGCAACCCGGGGTCGGACTCCTACAATGAGCAGTTCTTC.